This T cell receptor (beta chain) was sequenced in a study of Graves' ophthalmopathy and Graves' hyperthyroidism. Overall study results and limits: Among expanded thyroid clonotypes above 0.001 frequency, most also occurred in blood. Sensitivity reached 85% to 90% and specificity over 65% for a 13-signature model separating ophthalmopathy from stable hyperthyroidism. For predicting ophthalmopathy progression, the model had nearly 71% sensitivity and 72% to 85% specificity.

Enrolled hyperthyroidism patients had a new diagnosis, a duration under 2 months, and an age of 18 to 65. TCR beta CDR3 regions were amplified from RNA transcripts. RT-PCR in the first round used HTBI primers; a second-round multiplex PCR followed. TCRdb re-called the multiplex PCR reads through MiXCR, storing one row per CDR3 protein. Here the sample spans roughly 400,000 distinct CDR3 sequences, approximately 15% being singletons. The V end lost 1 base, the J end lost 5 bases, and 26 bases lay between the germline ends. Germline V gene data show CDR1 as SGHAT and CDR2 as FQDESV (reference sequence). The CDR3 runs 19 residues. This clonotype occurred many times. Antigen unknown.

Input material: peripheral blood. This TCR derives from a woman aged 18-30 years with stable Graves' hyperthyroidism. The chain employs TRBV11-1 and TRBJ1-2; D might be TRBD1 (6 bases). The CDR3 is CASSLGPGTRVLNPYGYTF. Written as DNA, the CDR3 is TGTGCCAGCAGCTTAGGACCCGGGACAAGGGTTCTTAACCCGTATGGCTACACCTTC.